This TCR beta chain comes out of a study of CD8+ T cells in alopecia areata. The CDR3 is made up of 16 amino acids. Trimming removed 1 base at V and 4 bases at J, with 16 bases between. Germline CDR1 reads MNHNS; CDR2 reads SASEGT. Reverse transcription of extracted RNA yielded cDNA, which provided the sequencing template. Using immunoSEQ multiplex PCR, the repertoire was profiled, and TCRdb retains in-frame clones only, with some absent. The sample records fewer than 150,000 clones, roughly 66% being singletons. Sorting separated CD4+ and CD8+ T cells out of PBMCs. The source is a human donor in good health. Sequencing used CD4+ T cells sorted from blood. J is TRBJ1-1 and V is TRBV6-1, with D maybe TRBD1 (6 bases). The CDR3 loop is CASSEVSLGAGTEAFF. DNA for the CDR3: TGTGCCAGCAGTGAAGTGTCGTTGGGGGCAGGCACTGAAGCTTTCTTT.